Listed below are T cell receptor beta chains from one sample, sequenced in a study of blood T cell repertoires in COVID-19. The assay was immunoSEQ multiplex PCR, and TCRdb's table has in-frame clones only and misses some. The table records fewer than 250,000 clones, about nine tenths of them present only once. Material for sequencing was PBMCs or T cells enriched from blood (not recorded which). These receptors all come from a woman younger than 45 with acute COVID-19. Both conserved end residues are part of each CDR3. D genes are given only for firm matches. Only some rows state a clone size, as once, few, many or a class for expanded clones.

v_call,j_call,clone_size,d_call,cdr3_aa,cdr3_nt
TRBV7-9,TRBJ2-7,few,TRBD2,CASTGTGTKPSYEQYF,TGTGCCAGCACCGGAACCGGGACTAAACCGTCCTACGAGCAGTACTTC
TRBV6-5,TRBJ2-7,.,.,CASSYSQVQYF,TGTGCCAGCAGTTACTCACAGGTGCAGTACTTC
TRBV10-2,TRBJ1-4,.,TRBD1,CASRVDRLEKLFF,TGCGCCAGCAGAGTGGACAGGCTCGAAAAACTGTTTTTT
TRBV14,TRBJ1-1,.,.,CASSRGQVTEAFF,TGTGCCAGCAGCCGGGGGCAGGTGACTGAAGCTTTCTTT
TRBV7-9,TRBJ2-7,.,TRBD1,CASSSGGQSGGQYF,TGTGCCAGCAGCTCAGGGGGACAGTCCGGAGGGCAGTACTTC
TRBV5-1,TRBJ2-1,.,TRBD2,CASSPTSGGYNEQFF,TGCGCCAGCAGCCCAACTAGCGGGGGATACAATGAGCAGTTCTTC
TRBV4-3,TRBJ2-1,.,TRBD1,CASSQDRVRGNEQFF,TGCGCCAGCAGCCAGGACAGGGTTCGAGGCAATGAGCAGTTCTTC
TRBV7-2,TRBJ1-1,once,.,CASNPGRTDTEAFF,TGTGCCAGCAACCCGGGAAGGACAGACACTGAAGCTTTCTTT
TRBV7-6,TRBJ1-5,once,.,CATSLSDGGQPQHF,TGTGCCACCTCGTTATCGGACGGGGGACAGCCCCAGCATTTT
TRBV12-3/TRBV12-4,TRBJ1-3,few,.,CASSLGIGGTIYF,TGTGCCAGCAGTTTAGGGATCGGCGGCACCATATATTTT
TRBV5-3,TRBJ2-7,.,.,CARETYEQYF,TGTGCCAGAGAGACCTACGAGCAGTACTTC
TRBV11-2,TRBJ2-7,.,.,CASSLEVSEWSEQYF,TGTGCCAGCAGCTTAGAAGTCAGCGAGTGGAGCGAGCAGTACTTC
TRBV12-3/TRBV12-4,TRBJ1-2,.,TRBD1,CASSRDRDYGYTF,TGTGCCAGCAGTCGGGACAGGGACTATGGCTACACCTTC
TRBV10-3,TRBJ2-2,once,TRBD1,CAISLSGGEVGELFF,TGTGCCATCAGTCTCTCAGGGGGCGAAGTCGGGGAGCTGTTTTTT
TRBV29-1,TRBJ1-1,once,TRBD1,CSVEGAGGGNTEAFF,TGCAGCGTTGAAGGGGCAGGGGGCGGTAACACTGAAGCTTTCTTT
TRBV27,TRBJ1-6,.,TRBD1,CASSLQGAANSPLHF,TGTGCCAGCAGTCTTCAGGGGGCAGCTAATTCACCCCTCCACTTT
TRBV7-2,TRBJ2-3,few,TRBD2,CASKAGGRTDTQYF,TGTGCCAGCAAAGCGGGGGGGCGAACAGATACGCAGTATTTT
TRBV25-1,TRBJ1-1,.,.,CASSDHLQGTLGEAFF,TGTGCCAGCAGTGATCACCTACAGGGAACTTTGGGTGAAGCTTTCTTT
TRBV7-9,TRBJ2-5,.,TRBD2,CASLLAGGPVETQYF,TGTGCCAGCCTACTAGCGGGGGGGCCGGTGGAGACCCAGTACTTC
TRBV7-9,TRBJ1-6,.,.,CASSRGTRGFSPLHF,TGTGCCAGCAGCCGAGGGACAAGGGGGTTTTCACCCCTCCACTTT
TRBV7-9,TRBJ1-2,few,.,CASSLFGDTGYTF,TGTGCCAGCAGCTTATTCGGGGATACCGGCTACACCTTC
TRBV10-3,TRBJ2-5,.,.,CAIQTAPQETQYF,TGTGCCATTCAAACAGCCCCCCAAGAGACCCAGTACTTC